These T cell receptor beta chains were read from a single sample in a study of T cells in tumors after PD-1 blockade. TCRdb keeps only in-frame clones here, not all; method: immunoSEQ multiplex PCR. The table lists tens of thousands of clones, more than 60% of them singletons, with around 8.7% in the top ten. The specimen comprised PBMCs, sampled before anti-PD-1 therapy. These TCRs come from a human donor with advanced basal cell or squamous cell carcinoma (not recorded which). CDR3s include the opening cysteine and the closing phenylalanine or tryptophan. D genes are given only for firm matches. For some rows the clone size is stated as once, few or many, or as a class when expanded; others skip it.

few | TRBJ1-2 | TRBV24-1 | TRBD1 | CATSDPRGPYYGYTF | TGTGCCACCAGTGACCCCAGGGGGCCGTACTATGGCTACACCTTC
. | TRBJ1-3 | TRBV18 | TRBD1 | CASSPVSGTAYSGNTIYF | TGTGCCAGCTCACCGGTTTCTGGGACAGCATATTCTGGAAACACCATATATTTT
. | TRBJ1-2 | TRBV9 | . | CASSAGAGHGYTF | TGTGCCAGCAGCGCCGGGGCAGGGCATGGCTACACCTTC
once | TRBJ1-3 | TRBV12-3/TRBV12-4 | . | CASNEGTGNTIYF | TGTGCCAGCAACGAGGGAACTGGAAACACCATATATTTT
few | TRBJ2-2 | TRBV19 | TRBD1 | CASSFGTGVPGELFF | TGTGCCAGTAGTTTCGGGACAGGGGTCCCCGGGGAGCTGTTTTTT
. | TRBJ2-7 | TRBV27 | . | CASSLTDTYEQYF | TGTGCCAGCAGTTTAACTGACACCTACGAGCAGTACTTC
. | TRBJ1-4 | TRBV6-2/TRBV6-3 | . | CASSYLDSTNEKLFF | TGTGCCAGCAGTTACTTGGACAGCACTAATGAAAAACTGTTTTTT
. | TRBJ2-1 | TRBV9 | TRBD2 | CASSPIAGGTYNEQFF | TGTGCCAGCAGCCCTATAGCGGGGGGGACCTACAATGAGCAGTTCTTC
once | TRBJ1-2 | TRBV27 | . | CASSPGPHYGYTF | TGTGCCAGCAGTCCGGGGCCCCACTATGGCTACACCTTC
. | TRBJ1-2 | TRBV7-6 | . | CASSLVRGAGYGYTF | TGTGCCAGCAGCTTAGTGAGGGGGGCAGGGTATGGCTACACCTTC